The entry below describes one T cell receptor beta chain. The germline V gene has CDR1 SGHRS and CDR2 YFSETQ. Trimming left V 1 base short and J 5 bases short, with 7 bases between. There are 12 residues in the CDR3. None of the patients had undergone any treatment ahead of thyroid surgery. Via MiXCR, TCRdb re-called the PCR reads. Seen here are 20,000 or so clones, about 35% observed once, and the top ten hold about 26%. This sample is part of a study of metastatic and nonmetastatic thyroid tumors. V and J are TRBV5-1 and TRBJ2-7; D possibly corresponds to TRBD1 (5 bases). The sequence was obtained from a female donor with papillary thyroid cancer or a benign thyroid nodule (not recorded which). Some clones in this sample may be carry-over from other donors' samples. The specimen was tumor tissue. CDR3 in DNA: TGCGCCAGCAGCTTGCAGGGTGACGAGCAGTACTTC. This encodes CASSLQGDEQYF.